This T cell receptor (beta chain) was found in a study of Ad26.COV2.S vaccination and SARS-CoV-2 variants. Study outcomes and limitations: People who got the vaccine or the placebo had similar non-spike TCR breadth. Placebo recipients had lower spike-specific TCR breadth than vaccine recipients.

TCRdb's copy holds only in-frame clones and misses some; the assay was immunoSEQ multiplex PCR. The top ten hold over 10% of the sample, which has approximately 480,000 clones, around nine tenths seen once. Treatment meaning: roughly 19 received Ad26.COV2.S at low or high dose, single or two shots; several received placebo; per-sample allocation not given. Following the first vaccine or placebo injection, samples were taken on day 63. An Ad26 vector carrying the Wuhan-strain SARS-CoV-2 spike served as the vaccine. This CDR3 is 13 amino acids long. The V end was cut by 0 bases, the J end by 7 bases, with 10 bases between. Germline CDR1 reads LNHNV; CDR2 reads YYDKDF (reference sequence). This clone was observed once. What it binds is unknown.

The TCR sequence derives from a person aged 18-65 years who received the Ad26.COV2.S COVID-19 vaccine or a placebo. The chain has TRBV15 and TRBJ2-7, with D perhaps matching TRBD2 (5 bases). This specimen was peripheral blood, taken in a trial of Ad26.COV2.S vaccine versus placebo. The CDR3 sequence: CATSRERGLEQYF. CDR3 DNA sequence: TGTGCCACCAGCAGAGAACGCGGGCTTGAGCAGTACTTC. Using reference TRBV15 and TRBJ2-7 for the parts outside the CDR3, the full variable domain is DAMVIQNPRYQVTQFGKPVTLSCSQTLNHNVMYWYQQKSSQAPKLLFHYYDKDFNNEADTPDNFQSRRPNTSFCFLDIRSPGLGDTAMYLCATSRERGLEQYFGPGTRLTVT.